This TCR beta chain was found in a study of T cells expressing NK-cell markers. The CDR3 spans 19 residues. CDR1 and CDR2 (germline): SEHNR, FQNEAQ (reference sequence). Using the 5' RACE reads, TCRdb records one entry per CDR3 protein without DNA. Its table lists 250,000 to 300,000 distinct CDR3 sequences. Sequencing was done on a sample of blood T cells: a sorted CD56 or NKG2C T cell subset, CD4+ or CD8+ T cells, or bulk PBMC T cells (not recorded which). This chain connects TRBV7-9 to TRBJ2-4; the TCRdb call, TRBD1, lacks DNA for checking. This TCR came from a man between 18 and 35 years old in good health. The CDR3: CASSLGQRGPSLAKNIQYF. Combining the CDR3 with reference TRBV7-9 and TRBJ2-4 gives the whole variable domain DTGVSQNPRHKITKRGQNVTFRCDPISEHNRLYWYRQTLGQGPEFLTYFQNEAQLEKSRLLSDRFSAERPKGSFSTLEIQRTEQGDSAMYLCASSLGQRGPSLAKNIQYFGAGTRLSVL.